Listed below are T cell receptor beta chains from one sample, sequenced in a study of post-analysis software for immune sequencing data. Via MiXCR, TCRdb re-called the PCR reads, giving one row per CDR3 protein. Here the sample spans approximately 660,000 distinct CDR3 sequences, roughly three fifths being singletons. The specimen was blood. These receptors originate from a girl aged 2-10 years with multiple sclerosis. The CDR3 runs from the conserved cysteine through the conserved F or W. The D gene is left open where the match is weak. Not every row has a clone size; where given, it reads once, few, many or a size class.

V gene,clone size,J gene,D gene,CDR3 DNA,CDR3 protein
TRBV7-9,.,TRBJ2-5,.,TGTGCCAGCAGTCCCCGGGGGACAGTGGGGTACTTC,CASSPRGTVGYF
TRBV6-1,.,TRBJ1-6,TRBD1,TGTGCCAGCACCTGGGGATTTCCGGGACAGGGGGTGAAGGGTAATTCCCCCCTCCACTTT,CASTWGFPGQGVKGNSPLHF
TRBV10-3,.,TRBJ1-2,TRBD1,TGTGCCATCAAGGGGGGGGGGACAGTTGCCAACTATGGCTACACTTTC,CAIKGGGTVANYGYTF
TRBV5-1,.,TRBJ2-2,TRBD2,TGCGCCAGCAGCTTTTCCGTTCGAGGACTAGCGGGATTCCACTTCCGTCCCGGGGAGCTGTTTTTT,CASSFSVRGLAGFHFRPGELFF
TRBV12-3/TRBV12-4,few,TRBJ2-3,.,TGTGCCAGCAGTTTACATAGCGGAAGACTCACAGATACGCAGTATTTT,CASSLHSGRLTDTQYF
TRBV9,once,TRBJ2-1,.,TGTGCCAGCAGCGTACAACTGGGGGATGAGCAGTTCTTC,CASSVQLGDEQFF
TRBV20-1,few,TRBJ2-7,.,TGCAGTGCTGGAACGGGACAAGCCTACGAGCAGTACTTC,CSAGTGQAYEQYF
TRBV7-9,few,TRBJ2-3,.,TGTGCCAGCAGCCCTCTGGGGAATACGCAGTATTTT,CASSPLGNTQYF
TRBV5-1,once,TRBJ2-7,TRBD1,TGCGCCAGCAGCATCGCGGGACAGGGTGACTACGAGCAGTACTTC,CASSIAGQGDYEQYF
TRBV6-5,.,TRBJ1-2,.,TGTGCCAGCAGCCCTCTAATAAACTATGGCTACACCTTC,CASSPLINYGYTF
TRBV5-1,.,TRBJ1-2,.,TGCGCCAGCAGCTTGGGGGCTTCTAACTATGGCTACACCTTC,CASSLGASNYGYTF
TRBV4-3,.,TRBJ2-1,.,TGCGCCAGCAGCCAAGATACATACCCCGACGGACTACAAAGCAGTGAGCAGTTCTTC,CASSQDTYPDGLQSSEQFF
TRBV10-3,few,TRBJ1-3,.,TGTGCCATCAGTGAGCCTAACCGTGGTCTTGGAAACACCATATATTTT,CAISEPNRGLGNTIYF
TRBV10-1,.,TRBJ2-1,.,TGCACCAGCAGCATGTCCGATAAGCAGTTCTTC,CTSSMSDKQFF
TRBV7-2,.,TRBJ2-3,.,TGTGCCAGCAACCGTCGGGACGGGTATACGCAGTATTTT,CASNRRDGYTQYF
TRBV20-1,.,TRBJ2-1,.,TGCAGTGCTAGCGGAGATAACTACAATGAGCAGTTCTTC,CSASGDNYNEQFF
TRBV20-1,many,TRBJ2-1,TRBD2,TGCAGTGCTAGAGATTTTTCACCGGGACTAGCGGGGGTAGCCCGGGGTTACAATGAGCAGTTCTTC,CSARDFSPGLAGVARGYNEQFF
TRBV10-3,.,TRBJ1-2,.,TGTGCCACCAGGGTTGAGGGGCTGGATGGCTACACCTTC,CATRVEGLDGYTF
TRBV5-1,few,TRBJ2-3,.,TGCGCCAGCAGCCCGGGTCCTCCAGGGGATACGCAGTATTTT,CASSPGPPGDTQYF
TRBV20-1,.,TRBJ2-5,.,TGCAGTGCTAGAGATGTGGGGCAAGAGACCCAGTACTTC,CSARDVGQETQYF